A selection of T cell receptor beta chains follows, all from one sample in a study of early T cells in non-severe SARS-CoV-2 infection. In TCRdb, the 5' RACE reads were re-called with MiXCR into one record per CDR3 protein. The data contain 70,000 or so distinct CDR3 sequences, roughly 13% of them singletons. The specimen was whole blood. The receptor source for this set is an adult who was a healthcare worker with PCR-confirmed SARS-CoV-2 infection or an uninfected control (not recorded which). CDR3s include the opening cysteine and the closing phenylalanine or tryptophan. The D gene is left open where the match is weak. For some rows the clone size is stated as once, few or many, or as a class when expanded; others skip it.

size	D	J	V	DNA	CDR3
-	TRBD1	TRBJ2-1	TRBV27	TGTGCCAGCAGTTTAGGGACAGGGTACAATGAGCAGTTCTTC	CASSLGTGYNEQFF
many	-	TRBJ1-6	TRBV20-1	TGCAGTGCCCAAGGACAAGTTGGGGGGAATTCACCCCTCCACTTT	CSAQGQVGGNSPLHF
many	-	TRBJ1-1	TRBV6-5	TGTGCCAGCGGGGGGCTTGGCACTGAAGCTTTCTTT	CASGGLGTEAFF
many	-	TRBJ2-3	TRBV7-9	TGTGCCAGCATGGCGTCTAGCACAGATACGCAGTATTTT	CASMASSTDTQYF
-	TRBD2	TRBJ2-1	TRBV5-6	TGTGCCAGCAGTCGTCAGCGGGGGTCCTACAATGAGCAGTTCTTC	CASSRQRGSYNEQFF
-	TRBD2	TRBJ2-3	TRBV11-2	TGTGCCAGCAGCCTCTCGGGACTAGCGGGGGTCAGAGATACGCAGTATTTT	CASSLSGLAGVRDTQYF
few	TRBD1	TRBJ2-5	TRBV5-5	TGTGCCAGCAGCTTGGTCCCGACAGGGTGGGAACAAGAGACCCAGTACTTC	CASSLVPTGWEQETQYF
many	-	TRBJ1-1	TRBV15	TGTGCCACCAGCAGAGATCTTGGACAATTCGCTGAAGCTTTCTTT	CATSRDLGQFAEAFF
few	-	TRBJ2-1	TRBV7-8	TGTGCCAGCGGGGGGGCTAGCGGATACCACTACAATGAGCAGTTCTTC	CASGGASGYHYNEQFF
-	-	TRBJ1-2	TRBV6-5	TGTGCCAGCAGTTATAACAGGATACTTGACTACACCTTC	CASSYNRILDYTF
many	TRBD1	TRBJ2-6	TRBV28	TGTGCCAGCAGGAGGGGGCCTGGGGCCAACGTCCTGACTTTC	CASRRGPGANVLTF
few	-	TRBJ2-2	TRBV11-2	TGTGCCAGCAGCTCCCCCCAAGGACAGAACACCGGGGAGCTGTTTTTT	CASSSPQGQNTGELFF
many	-	TRBJ2-5	TRBV29-1	TGCAGCGCCTCAGTTAGCGGCCGAGAGACCCAGTACTTC	CSASVSGRETQYF
-	-	TRBJ1-1	TRBV20-1	TGCAGTGCTAGAGCCGGAGGCACTGAAGCTTTCTTT	CSARAGGTEAFF
-	TRBD1	TRBJ1-3	TRBV29-1	TGCAGCGCAACCGACAGGGGCCGAAACACCATATATTTT	CSATDRGRNTIYF
many	-	TRBJ1-4	TRBV29-1	TGCAGCGCCGTCTTCGGGGTTAATGAAAAACTGTTTTTT	CSAVFGVNEKLFF
few	-	TRBJ2-7	TRBV11-2	TGTGCCAGCAGCTTAAACTCCTACGAGCAGTACTTC	CASSLNSYEQYF
many	-	TRBJ1-6	TRBV7-2	TGTGCCAGCAGCCTCCCTGAAGCAGGGCAAAATTCACCCCTCCACTTT	CASSLPEAGQNSPLHF
few	TRBD2	TRBJ2-3	TRBV7-9	TGTGCCAGCAGCTTAGGGCCTAGCGGGAGGGGATTCCTCTATTTT	CASSLGPSGRGFLYF
few	-	TRBJ1-6	TRBV12-3/TRBV12-4	TGTGCCAGCAGTCCGACCAGGGCAGGATCACCCCTCCACTTT	CASSPTRAGSPLHF
-	-	TRBJ2-3	TRBV6-2/TRBV6-3	TGTGCCAGCAGTTACGGTCGCACAGATACGCAGTATTTT	CASSYGRTDTQYF
-	-	TRBJ1-4	TRBV7-9	TGTGCCAGCAGCCCCGATTGGGAAAAACTGTTTTTT	CASSPDWEKLFF
-	-	TRBJ1-3	TRBV2	TGTGCCAGCAGTCAACCAATGACAGGTGTTGCGGTCAGAACTGGAAACACCATATATTTT	CASSQPMTGVAVRTGNTIYF
-	TRBD1	TRBJ1-2	TRBV13	TGTGCCAGCAGCTTCCTAGGGGGCGGCTACACCTTC	CASSFLGGGYTF
many	-	TRBJ2-2	TRBV7-6	TGTGCCAGCAGCTCGACTGAACTTGGGGAGCTGTTTTTT	CASSSTELGELFF
-	-	TRBJ2-7	TRBV12-3/TRBV12-4	TGTGCCAGCAGTGTCCTGGGGGACTACGAGCAGTACTTC	CASSVLGDYEQYF
few	TRBD1	TRBJ2-7	TRBV28	TGTGCCAGCAGACAGGGGGCCACCTACGAGCAGTACTTC	CASRQGATYEQYF
-	TRBD2	TRBJ2-1	TRBV20-1	TGCAGTGCTAGAGATCTACTAGCGGGGTGGAATGAGCAGTTCTTC	CSARDLLAGWNEQFF
few	-	TRBJ2-7	TRBV6-1	TGTGCCAGCAGTCGCCGGGTAGACAGACCTATTGACGAGCAGTACTTC	CASSRRVDRPIDEQYF
-	-	TRBJ1-3	TRBV4-3	TGCGCCAGCAGCCAAAGTGTCGGAAACACCATATATTTT	CASSQSVGNTIYF
many	-	TRBJ2-4	TRBV6-1	TGTGCCAGCAGTGAAGGGGGTGGGACTGTGTACTTC	CASSEGGGTVYF
-	TRBD1	TRBJ1-2	TRBV9	TGTGCCAGCAGCACGACAGGGAGGCCTAACTATGGCTACACCTTC	CASSTTGRPNYGYTF
many	TRBD1	TRBJ1-6	TRBV28	TGTGCCAGCAGCCGAGGCGGGGACAGCTTTTCTCTCCTCCACTTT	CASSRGGDSFSLLHF
few	-	TRBJ2-3	TRBV19	TGTGCCAGTAGGGCGGTTAGAACTAGCACAGATACGCAGTATTTT	CASRAVRTSTDTQYF
-	-	TRBJ1-3	TRBV20-1	TGCAGTGCTAGATCAAGACAGGCCCCTGGAAACACCATATATTTT	CSARSRQAPGNTIYF
many	-	TRBJ2-5	TRBV7-2	TGTGCCAGCAGCTTAACGGAACAAGAGACCCAGTACTTC	CASSLTEQETQYF
few	TRBD2	TRBJ2-1	TRBV27	TGTGCCAGCAGCCGGGCGGGGGGCAAGTACAATGAGCAGTTCTTC	CASSRAGGKYNEQFF
few	-	TRBJ1-5	TRBV3-1	TGTGCCAGCAGCCAAGAAGGCGGGAATCAGCCCCAGCATTTT	CASSQEGGNQPQHF
many	-	TRBJ2-2	TRBV6-4	TGTGCCAGCAGTCCCAGCGGCACGAACACCGGGGAGCTGTTTTTT	CASSPSGTNTGELFF
many	TRBD1	TRBJ1-2	TRBV6-1	TGTGCCAGCAGTGTCCCCATCGGACAGGGGGCTACTAACTATGGCTACACCTTC	CASSVPIGQGATNYGYTF
few	-	TRBJ2-5	TRBV29-1	TGCAGCGTTGCAGCGCCAGCGCAAGAGACCCAGTACTTC	CSVAAPAQETQYF
many	-	TRBJ2-1	TRBV28	TGTGCCATGGCCCGGGGAAGCGCCTACAATGAGCAGTTCTTC	CAMARGSAYNEQFF
-	-	TRBJ1-3	TRBV12-5	TGTGCTAGTGGTGGCGTCTTGGGTCCAACTGGAAACACCATATATTTT	CASGGVLGPTGNTIYF
few	-	TRBJ2-2	TRBV6-6	TGTGCCAGCAGTTACTCCCCCGGGGGGCCCGGGGAGCTGTTTTTT	CASSYSPGGPGELFF
many	-	TRBJ1-1	TRBV20-1	TGCAGTGCTAGAAGGCTGGGCACTGAAGCTTTCTTT	CSARRLGTEAFF
many	-	TRBJ1-2	TRBV18	TGTGCCAGCTCACAAGCAAGAGGGAACGGCTACACCTTC	CASSQARGNGYTF
-	-	TRBJ2-3	TRBV7-8	TGTGCCAGCAGCGAAGGGGGTGGAAGCACCCTCAACACAGATACGCAGTATTTT	CASSEGGGSTLNTDTQYF
few	-	TRBJ1-1	TRBV7-6	TGTGCCAGCAGCTTAGTACCCGCAGCTGAAGCTTTCTTT	CASSLVPAAEAFF
-	-	TRBJ1-1	TRBV7-9	TGTGCCAGCAGCTTCGGGGCCATGAACACTGAAGCTTTCTTT	CASSFGAMNTEAFF
few	-	TRBJ1-2	TRBV12-3/TRBV12-4	TGTGCCAGCAGTTTCCCCGGACAGTACTATGGCTACACCTTC	CASSFPGQYYGYTF
once	-	TRBJ1-3	TRBV28	TGTGCCAGCAGTTTACTCCAGGGAAACACCATATATTTT	CASSLLQGNTIYF
few	TRBD1	TRBJ2-7	TRBV10-3	TGTGCCATCAGGACGGACAGGGCATCTGACGAGCAGTACTTC	CAIRTDRASDEQYF
few	TRBD2	TRBJ2-1	TRBV9	TGTGCCAGCAGAGAGGGACTAGCGGTAGGTGAGCAGTTCTTC	CASREGLAVGEQFF
many	-	TRBJ2-2	TRBV30	TGTGCCTGGCTACTAGTAGCAGACACCGGGGAGCTGTTTTTT	CAWLLVADTGELFF
-	TRBD2	TRBJ2-3	TRBV10-2	TGCGCCAGCAGTGAGTCGCGTAGCGGGGGGGCCCAAGATACGCAGTATTTT	CASSESRSGGAQDTQYF
-	TRBD1	TRBJ2-1	TRBV4-3	TGCGCCAGCAGCCATGAAACCGGGACAGGGGCCCTTTATGGTGAGCAGTTCTTC	CASSHETGTGALYGEQFF
few	-	TRBJ1-1	TRBV7-2	TGTGCCAGCAGCCCCTCAGGGGCCCACCACACTGAAGCTTTCTTT	CASSPSGAHHTEAFF
-	-	TRBJ2-4	TRBV10-3	TGTGCCATCTCTAATGGGACCGAACCTCCCAAAAACATTCAGTACTTC	CAISNGTEPPKNIQYF
-	TRBD1	TRBJ2-2	TRBV27	TGTGCCAGCAGTTTGGGACAGGGGTCCGGGGAGCTGTTTTTT	CASSLGQGSGELFF